The clone carrying this T cell receptor beta chain was detected only a few times. TCRdb passed the RT-PCR reads through MiXCR, listing each CDR3 protein once. The sample holds roughly 460,000 distinct CDR3 sequences, about 10% seen once. V shed 5 bases, J shed 2 bases, and the junction held 8 bases outside the gene matches. The CDR3 totals 17 residues. This entry comes from a study of response to subunit inactivated influenza vaccine. The specimen was PBMCs from blood, collected 35 to 45 days after vaccination. The receptor's source is a man aged 45-60 years who received an inactivated influenza vaccine. The J gene is TRBJ2-6, the V gene TRBV12-3 or TRBV12-4; 8 bases align to TRBD1. This CDR3 is CASSPNQGAPGANVLTF. CDR3 coding DNA: TGTGCCAGCAGTCCCAACCAGGGGGCGCCTGGGGCCAACGTCCTGACTTTC.